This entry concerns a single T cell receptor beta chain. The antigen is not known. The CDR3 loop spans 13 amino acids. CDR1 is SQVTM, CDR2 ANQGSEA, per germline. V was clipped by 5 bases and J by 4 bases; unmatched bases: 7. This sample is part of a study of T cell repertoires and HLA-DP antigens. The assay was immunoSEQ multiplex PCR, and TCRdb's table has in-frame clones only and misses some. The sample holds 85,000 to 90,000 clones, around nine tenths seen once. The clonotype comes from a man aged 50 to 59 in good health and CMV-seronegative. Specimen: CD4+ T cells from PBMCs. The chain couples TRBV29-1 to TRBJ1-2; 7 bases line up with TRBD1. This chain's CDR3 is CSVLRQGGYGYTF. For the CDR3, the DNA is TGCAGCGTTTTGCGACAGGGTGGCTATGGCTACACCTTC.